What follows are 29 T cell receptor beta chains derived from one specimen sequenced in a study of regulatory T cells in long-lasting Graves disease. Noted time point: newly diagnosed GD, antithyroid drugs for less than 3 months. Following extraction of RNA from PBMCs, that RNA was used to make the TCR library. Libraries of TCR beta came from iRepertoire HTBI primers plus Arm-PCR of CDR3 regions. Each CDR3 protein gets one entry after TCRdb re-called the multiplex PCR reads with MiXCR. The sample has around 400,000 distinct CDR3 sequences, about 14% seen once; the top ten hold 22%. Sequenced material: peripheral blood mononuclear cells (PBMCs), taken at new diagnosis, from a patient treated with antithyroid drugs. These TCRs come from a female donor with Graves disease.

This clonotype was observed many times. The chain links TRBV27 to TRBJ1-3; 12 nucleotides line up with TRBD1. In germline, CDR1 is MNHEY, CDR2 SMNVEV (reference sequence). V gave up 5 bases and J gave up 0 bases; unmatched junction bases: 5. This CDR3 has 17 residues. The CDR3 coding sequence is TGTGCCAGCAGTCGGGACAGGGGGCCACACTCTGGAAACACCATATATTTT. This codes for CASSRDRGPHSGNTIYF.

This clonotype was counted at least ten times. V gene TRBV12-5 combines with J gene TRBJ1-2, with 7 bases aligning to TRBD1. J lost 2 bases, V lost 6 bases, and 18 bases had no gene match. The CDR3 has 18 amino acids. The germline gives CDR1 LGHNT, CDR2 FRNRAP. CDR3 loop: CASGPTRQGRGSNYGYTF. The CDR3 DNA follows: TGTGCTAGTGGCCCTACCAGACAGGGTCGGGGCAGCAACTATGGCTACACCTTC. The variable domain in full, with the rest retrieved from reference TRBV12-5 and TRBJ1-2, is DARVTQTPRHKVTEMGQEVTMRCQPILGHNTVFWYRQTMMQGLELLAYFRNRAPLDDSGMPKDRFSAEMPDATLATLKIQPSEPRDSAVYFCASGPTRQGRGSNYGYTFGSGTRLTVV.

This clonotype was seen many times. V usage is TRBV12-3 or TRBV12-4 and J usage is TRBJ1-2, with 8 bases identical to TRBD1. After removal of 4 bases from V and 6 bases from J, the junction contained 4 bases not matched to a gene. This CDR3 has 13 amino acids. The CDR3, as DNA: TGTGCCAGCAGTTCTCAGGGGGCTAATGGCTACACCTTC. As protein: CASSSQGANGYTF.

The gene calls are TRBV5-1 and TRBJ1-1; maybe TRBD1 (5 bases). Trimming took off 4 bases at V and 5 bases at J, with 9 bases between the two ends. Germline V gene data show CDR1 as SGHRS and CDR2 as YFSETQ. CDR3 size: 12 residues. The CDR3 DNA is TGCGCCAGCAGCGGGGACGGGACTGAAGCTTTCTTT. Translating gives CASSGDGTEAFF. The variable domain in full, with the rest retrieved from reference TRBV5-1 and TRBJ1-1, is KAGVTQTPRYLIKTRGQQVTLSCSPISGHRSVSWYQQTPGQGLQFLFEYFSETQRNKGNFPGRFSGRQFSNSRSEMNVSTLELGDSALYLCASSGDGTEAFFGQGTRLTVV.

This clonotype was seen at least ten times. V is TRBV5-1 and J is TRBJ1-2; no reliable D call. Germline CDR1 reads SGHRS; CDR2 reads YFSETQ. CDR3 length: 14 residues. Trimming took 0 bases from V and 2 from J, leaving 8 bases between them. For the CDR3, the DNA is TGCGCCAGCAGCTTGGAAGCGGCGAACTATGGCTACACCTTC. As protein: CASSLEAANYGYTF.

The CDR3 nucleotides are TGTGCCATCGGACCGTCAAAGGGGAAGAATGAGCAGTTCTTC. This gives the protein CAIGPSKGKNEQFF. The V call is TRBV19, the J call TRBJ2-1, with D possibly being TRBD1 (5 bases). CDR1 and CDR2 (germline): LNHDA, SQIVND (reference sequence). This CDR3 is 14 amino acids long. V was shortened by 10 bases and J by 7 bases, with 20 bases between the two germline ends.

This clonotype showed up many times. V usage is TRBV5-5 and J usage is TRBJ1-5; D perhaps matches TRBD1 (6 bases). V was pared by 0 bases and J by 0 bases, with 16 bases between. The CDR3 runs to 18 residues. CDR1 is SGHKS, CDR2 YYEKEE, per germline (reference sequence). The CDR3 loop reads CASSLGNLDRHSNQPQHF. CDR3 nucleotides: TGTGCCAGCAGCTTGGGAAATCTCGACAGGCATAGCAATCAGCCCCAGCATTTT.

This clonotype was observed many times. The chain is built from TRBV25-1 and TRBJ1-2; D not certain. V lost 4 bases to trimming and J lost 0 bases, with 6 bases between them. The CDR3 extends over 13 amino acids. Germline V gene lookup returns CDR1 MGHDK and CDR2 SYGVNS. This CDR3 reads CASSVGSNYGYTF. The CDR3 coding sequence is TGTGCCAGCAGTGTAGGATCTAACTATGGCTACACCTTC.

CDR3 sequence: CASSLLAGAQETQYF. The CDR3 DNA reads TGTGCCAGCAGTTTATTAGCGGGGGCCCAAGAGACCCAGTACTTC. The chain has TRBV27 and TRBJ2-5; TRBD2 matches 9 bases. CDR3 length equals 15 residues. After removal of 1 base from V and 1 base from J, the junction contained 1 base not matched to a gene. Germline CDR1 reads MNHEY; CDR2 reads SMNVEV (reference sequence).

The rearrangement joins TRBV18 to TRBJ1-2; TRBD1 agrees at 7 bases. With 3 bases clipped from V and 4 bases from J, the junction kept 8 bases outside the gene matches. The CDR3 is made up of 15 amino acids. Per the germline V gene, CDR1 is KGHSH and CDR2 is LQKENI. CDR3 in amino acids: CASSPARDSSYGYTF. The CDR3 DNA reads TGTGCCAGCTCACCTGCAAGGGACAGCAGCTATGGCTACACCTTC.

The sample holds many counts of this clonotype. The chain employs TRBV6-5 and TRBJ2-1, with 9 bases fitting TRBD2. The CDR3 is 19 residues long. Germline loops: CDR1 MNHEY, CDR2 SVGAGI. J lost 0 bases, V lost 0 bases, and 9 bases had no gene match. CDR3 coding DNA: TGTGCCAGCAGTTACTCGACTAGCGGAACGTTTAGCTCCTACAATGAGCAGTTCTTC. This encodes CASSYSTSGTFSSYNEQFF.

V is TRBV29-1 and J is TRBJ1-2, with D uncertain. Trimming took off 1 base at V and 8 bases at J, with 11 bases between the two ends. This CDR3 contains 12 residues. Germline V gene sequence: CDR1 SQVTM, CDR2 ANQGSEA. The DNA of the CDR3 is TGCAGCGTTGAAGTAAAGTATCAAGGCTACACCTTC. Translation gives CSVEVKYQGYTF.

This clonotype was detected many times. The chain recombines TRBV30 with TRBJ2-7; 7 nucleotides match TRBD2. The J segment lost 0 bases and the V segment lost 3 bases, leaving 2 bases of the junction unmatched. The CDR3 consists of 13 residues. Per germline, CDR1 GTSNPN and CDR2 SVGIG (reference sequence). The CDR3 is CAWRGGSSYEQYF. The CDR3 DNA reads TGTGCCTGGAGGGGCGGGAGCTCCTACGAGCAGTACTTC.

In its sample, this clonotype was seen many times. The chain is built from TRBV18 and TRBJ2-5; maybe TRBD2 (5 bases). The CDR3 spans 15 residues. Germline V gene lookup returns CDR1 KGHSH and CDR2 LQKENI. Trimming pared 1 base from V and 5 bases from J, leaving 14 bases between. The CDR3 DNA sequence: TGTGCCAGCTCACCACAGCAAGGTAGCGCGGAGACCCAGTACTTC. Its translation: CASSPQQGSAETQYF.

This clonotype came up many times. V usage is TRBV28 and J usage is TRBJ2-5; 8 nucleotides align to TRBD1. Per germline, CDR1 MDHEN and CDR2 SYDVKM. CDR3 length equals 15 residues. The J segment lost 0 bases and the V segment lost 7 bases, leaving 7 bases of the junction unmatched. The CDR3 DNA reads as TGTGCCAGCAATCCGGACAGGGCCTACCAAGAGACCCAGTACTTC. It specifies CASNPDRAYQETQYF. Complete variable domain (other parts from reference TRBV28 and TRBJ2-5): DVKVTQSSRYLVKRTGEKVFLECVQDMDHENMFWYRQDPGLGLRLIYFSYDVKMKEKGDIPEGYSVSREKKERFSLILESASTNQTSMYLCASNPDRAYQETQYFGPGTRLLVL.

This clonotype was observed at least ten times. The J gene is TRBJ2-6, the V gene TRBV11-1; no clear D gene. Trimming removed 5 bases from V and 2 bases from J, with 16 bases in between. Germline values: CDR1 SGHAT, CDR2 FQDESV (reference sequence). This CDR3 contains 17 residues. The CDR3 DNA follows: TGTGCCAGCAGCCCTGCTTTTTGGTCCCCTGGGGCCAACGTCCTGACTTTC. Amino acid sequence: CASSPAFWSPGANVLTF.

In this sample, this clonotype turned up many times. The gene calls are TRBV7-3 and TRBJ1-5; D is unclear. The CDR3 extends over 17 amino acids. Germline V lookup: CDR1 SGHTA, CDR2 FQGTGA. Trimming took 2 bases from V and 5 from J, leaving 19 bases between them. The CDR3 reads CASSLPRVTGPDQPQHF. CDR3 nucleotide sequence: TGTGCCAGCAGCTTACCGAGAGTCACCGGGCCCGATCAGCCCCAGCATTTT.

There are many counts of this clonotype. The CDR3 protein is CASSLSGGALPQNEKLFF. The CDR3 DNA is TGCGCCAGCAGCCTGTCGGGGGGGGCTTTACCACAAAATGAAAAACTGTTTTTT. The rearrangement joins TRBV4-1 to TRBJ1-4, with D possibly TRBD1 on 6 matching bases. Germline V CDR1 and CDR2: MGHRA, YSYEKL. The CDR3 runs 18 residues. The V end lost 4 bases, the J end lost 5 bases, and 23 bases lay between the germline ends.

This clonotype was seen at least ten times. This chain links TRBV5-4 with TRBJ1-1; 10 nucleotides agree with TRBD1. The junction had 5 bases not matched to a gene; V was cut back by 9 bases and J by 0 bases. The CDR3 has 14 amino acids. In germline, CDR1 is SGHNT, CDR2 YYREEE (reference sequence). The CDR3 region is CATETGGMNTEAFF. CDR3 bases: TGTGCCACAGAGACAGGGGGCATGAACACTGAAGCTTTCTTT.

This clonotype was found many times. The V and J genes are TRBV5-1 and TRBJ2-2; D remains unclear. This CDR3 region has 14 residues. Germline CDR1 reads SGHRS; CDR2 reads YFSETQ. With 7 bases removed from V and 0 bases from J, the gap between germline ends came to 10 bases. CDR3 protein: CASSKSANTGELFF. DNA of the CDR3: TGCGCCAGCTCTAAGAGCGCGAACACCGGGGAGCTGTTTTTT.

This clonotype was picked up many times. For the CDR3, the DNA is TGTGCCTGGAGTGTGGGGGGCTTAGAGTTTCGGGAGCAGTACTTC. It codes for CAWSVGGLEFREQYF. J is TRBJ2-7 and V is TRBV30, with D perhaps being TRBD1 or TRBD2 (6 bases each). CDR1 and CDR2 from the germline V gene are GTSNPN and SVGIG (reference sequence). Trimming shortened V by 0 bases and J by 7 bases, and 19 bases separated the two germline ends. CDR3 length: 15 residues.

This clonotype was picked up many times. CDR3 in amino acids: CASSTPNWTALNTEAFF. The CDR3 coding sequence is TGTGCCAGCAGCACGCCGAATTGGACAGCACTGAACACTGAAGCTTTCTTT. This chain links TRBV7-9 with TRBJ1-1; TRBD1 is a possible D gene (6 bases). Deletions cut 5 bases from V and 0 bases from J, with 19 bases between. Germline V CDR1 and CDR2: SEHNR, FQNEAQ (reference sequence). The CDR3 runs to 17 residues.

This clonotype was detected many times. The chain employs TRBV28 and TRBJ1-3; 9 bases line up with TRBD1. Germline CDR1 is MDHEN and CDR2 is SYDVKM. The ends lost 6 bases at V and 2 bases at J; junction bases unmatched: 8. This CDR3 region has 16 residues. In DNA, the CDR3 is TGTGCCAGCAGATCGTCCGGGACAGGGCCTGGAAACACCATATATTTT. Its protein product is CASRSSGTGPGNTIYF. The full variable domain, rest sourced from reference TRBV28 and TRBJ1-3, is DVKVTQSSRYLVKRTGEKVFLECVQDMDHENMFWYRQDPGLGLRLIYFSYDVKMKEKGDIPEGYSVSREKKERFSLILESASTNQTSMYLCASRSSGTGPGNTIYFGEGSWLTVV.

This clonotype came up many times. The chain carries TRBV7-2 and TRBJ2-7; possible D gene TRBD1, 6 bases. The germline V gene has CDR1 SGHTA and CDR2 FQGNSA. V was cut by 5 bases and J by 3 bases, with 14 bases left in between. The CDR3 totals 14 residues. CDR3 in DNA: TGTGCCAGCAGCCCCGCAGGGGCGGGCTACGAGCAGTACTTC. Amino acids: CASSPAGAGYEQYF.

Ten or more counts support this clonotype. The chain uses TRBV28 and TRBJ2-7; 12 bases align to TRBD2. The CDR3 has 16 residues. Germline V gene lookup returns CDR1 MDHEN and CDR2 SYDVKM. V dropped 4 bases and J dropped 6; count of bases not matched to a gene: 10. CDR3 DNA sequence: TGTGCCAGCAGTTGGCCGACTAGCGGGAGAGGAGGCGAGCAGTACTTC. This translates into CASSWPTSGRGGEQYF. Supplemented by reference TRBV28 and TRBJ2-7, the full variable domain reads DVKVTQSSRYLVKRTGEKVFLECVQDMDHENMFWYRQDPGLGLRLIYFSYDVKMKEKGDIPEGYSVSREKKERFSLILESASTNQTSMYLCASSWPTSGRGGEQYFGPGTRLTVT.

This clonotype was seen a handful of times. In DNA, the CDR3 is TGTGCCAGCACCGCTCCCGTCGGGGGTCAGGGGCGTACCGGGGAGCTGTTTTTT. Translating it yields CASTAPVGGQGRTGELFF. The chain recombines TRBV9 with TRBJ2-2; D may be TRBD1 or TRBD2 (6 bases each). V was clipped by 6 bases and J by 5 bases, with 26 bases between them. The CDR3 loop spans 18 amino acids. CDR1 is SGDLS and CDR2 is YYNGEE in the germline V gene.

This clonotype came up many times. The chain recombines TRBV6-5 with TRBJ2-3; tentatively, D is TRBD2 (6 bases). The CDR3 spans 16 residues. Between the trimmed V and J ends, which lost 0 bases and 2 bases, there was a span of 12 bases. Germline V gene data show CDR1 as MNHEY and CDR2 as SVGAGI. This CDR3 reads CASSYSVADLTDTQYF. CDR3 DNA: TGTGCCAGCAGTTACTCGGTAGCGGACCTCACAGATACGCAGTATTTT.

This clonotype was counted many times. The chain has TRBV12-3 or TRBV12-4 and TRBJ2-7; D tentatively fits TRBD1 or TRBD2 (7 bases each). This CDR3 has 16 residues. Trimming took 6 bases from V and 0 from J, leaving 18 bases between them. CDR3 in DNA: TGTGCCAGCAGCATTGCGGGGAGGGGGCCCTCCTACGAGCAGTACTTC. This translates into CASSIAGRGPSYEQYF.

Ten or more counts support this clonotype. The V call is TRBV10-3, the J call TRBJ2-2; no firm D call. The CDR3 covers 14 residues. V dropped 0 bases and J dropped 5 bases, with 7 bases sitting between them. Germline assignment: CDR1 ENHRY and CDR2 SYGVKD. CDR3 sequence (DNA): TGTGCCATCAGTGAGTCAGTCGGAACCGGGGAGCTGTTTTTT. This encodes CAISESVGTGELFF.